Here is one T cell receptor (beta chain) with its context. Authors' methods: By means of reference gene primer amplification, nucleated cell counts were estimated. The data were produced by immunoSEQ multiplex PCR, yet TCRdb's version contains in-frame clones alone and is incomplete. That table is the source of V, J and clone size, and D and trimming were worked out from the DNA. The data show under 80,000 clones, with roughly 83% seen just once and approximately 6% held by the top ten. The CDR3 contains 13 residues. Germline loops: CDR1 SGHNT, CDR2 YYREEE (reference sequence). Losses at the gene ends were 2 bases for V and 4 bases for J; bases not matched to a gene: 3. The sample belongs to a study of blood T cell repertoires in COVID-19.

The specimen sequenced was peripheral blood. The chain carries TRBV5-4 and TRBJ2-7, with 7 bases lining up with TRBD1. This TCR was recovered from a woman between 55 and 75 years old with acute or convalescent COVID-19. DNA for the CDR3: TGTGCCAGCAGCTTTAACAGGGGATACGAGCAGTACTTC. Its translation is CASSFNRGYEQYF.